The 3 T cell receptor beta chains in this list originate from one sample, sequenced in a study of blood T cell repertoires in COVID-19. Generated by immunoSEQ multiplex PCR, the TCRdb table keeps only in-frame clones and is missing some. The repertoire holds about 44,000 clones, with approximately 86% as singletons. The specimen sequenced was peripheral blood. Source of these receptors: a woman older than 75 in a cohort sampled during active or convalescent COVID-19.

The gene calls are TRBV2 and TRBJ1-1, with a tentative D call TRBD1 (5 bases). Looked up from germline, CDR1 is SNHLY and CDR2 is FYNNEI. V was clipped by 6 bases and J by 8 bases, with 13 bases between them. The CDR3 is 12 amino acids. CDR3 amino acids: CASRMEEGEAFF. The CDR3 nucleotides read TGTGCCAGCAGAATGGAGGAGGGGGAAGCTTTCTTT.

The chain recombines TRBV27 with TRBJ2-5; TRBD2 matches at 8 bases. Losses at the gene ends were 5 bases for V and 1 base for J; bases not matched to a gene: 9. Germline V gives CDR1 MNHEY, CDR2 SMNVEV (reference sequence). The CDR3 is 16 amino acids. The chain's CDR3 is CASSATSGVPQETQYF. CDR3 DNA: TGTGCCAGCAGTGCAACTAGCGGCGTACCCCAAGAGACCCAGTACTTC.

This sequence joins TRBV12-3 or TRBV12-4 and TRBJ1-4; D perhaps matches TRBD1 (5 bases). CDR3 length equals 13 residues. Trimming removed 6 bases at V and 8 bases at J, with 13 bases between. The CDR3: CASSTTVGEKLFF. The CDR3 bases are TGTGCCAGCAGCACGACAGTCGGGGAAAAACTGTTTTTT.